This T cell receptor beta chain was captured by sequencing in a study of T cell repertoires in cytomegalovirus infection. Background on the study: CMV infection and matching HLA type were both indicated by public TCR beta signatures.

The V gene's germline CDR1 is MGHRA and CDR2 YSYEKL. The CDR3 sequence is 17 residues long. Trimming removed 1 base at V and 1 base at J, with 13 bases between. Using its own MiXCR run on the reads, TCRdb lists one record per CDR3 protein. This table holds approximately 260,000 distinct CDR3 sequences, about 15% found once. Only a few counts were recorded for this clonotype. What was sequenced was CD8+ T cells from PBMCs. The V gene is TRBV4-1, the J gene TRBJ2-2, with a weak D call TRBD2 (5 bases). This TCR derives from a human donor in good health (CMV status not recorded). Some clones in this sample may be carry-over from other donors' samples. CDR3 DNA: TGCGCCAGCAGCCAAGCACCGGGAATGGGGAACACCGGGGAGCTGTTTTTT. This sequence encodes CASSQAPGMGNTGELFF.